The present T cell receptor beta chain was sequenced within a study of response to subunit inactivated influenza vaccine. Study results and limitations: Seasonal influenza vaccination, on each occasion, was suggested by the authors to recruit few new T cells.

A single record per CDR3 protein comes from TCRdb applying MiXCR to the RT-PCR reads. Of roughly 570,000 distinct CDR3 sequences listed, 10% to 15% were seen once; the top ten hold around 13%. A word on this clonotype: Its specificity is unknown.

V lost 4 bases, J lost 5 bases, and 7 bases stayed unmatched. The CDR3 totals 15 residues. Germline assignment: CDR1 LGHNA and CDR2 YSLEER. The starting material was PBMCs from blood, obtained about 40 days after vaccination. The TCR was taken from a man between 50 and 59 years old who received an inactivated influenza vaccine. V and J are TRBV4-3 and TRBJ2-5; 10 nucleotides agree with TRBD1. CDR3 nucleotide sequence: TGCGCCAGCAGCCTCGGGACAGGGGTATTTGAGACCCAGTACTTC. This codes for CASSLGTGVFETQYF.